Described below is a single T cell receptor (beta chain) sequence and its context. Methods used by the authors: Researchers report that nucleated cell counts were estimated from reference gene primer amplification. Produced via immunoSEQ multiplex PCR; TCRdb's table is partial and in-frame only. Clonal size and the V and J genes are those of that table, whereas D and trimming came from the DNA. The data show around 68,000 clones, approximately 80% seen once. This entry comes from a study of blood T cell repertoires in COVID-19. The overall study: The United States, Italy and Spain were the sources of the acute and convalescent COVID-19 samples. Sample material is recorded as cDNA or gDNA derived from T cells, B-cell-depleted T cells, or PBMCs.

The CDR3 is 16 amino acids. Trimming removed 5 bases from V and 0 bases from J, with 16 bases in between. The germline V gene encodes CDR1 SGHAT and CDR2 FQNNGV. The V gene is TRBV11-2, the J gene TRBJ1-1, with D tentatively TRBD1 (6 bases). The sequencing sample was made of peripheral blood. The clonotype was recovered from a woman between 50 and 59 years old with acute or convalescent COVID-19. The CDR3 loop reads CASSVKMGQLNTEAFF. CDR3 DNA sequence: TGTGCCAGCAGCGTCAAGATGGGACAATTGAACACTGAAGCTTTCTTT.